Sequencing of this TCR beta chain was carried out in a study of T cells in Graves' hyperthyroidism and ophthalmopathy. Study-level results: Most expanded thyroid clonotypes above 0.001 also appeared in blood. Model predictions of ophthalmopathy came a median approximately 6.8 months before onset.

Hyperthyroidism was newly diagnosed in patients aged 18 to 65 (duration under 2 months). CDR3 length: 14 amino acids. With 9 bases clipped from V and 7 bases from J, the junction kept 8 bases outside the gene matches. From RNA transcripts, TCR beta CDR3 regions were amplified. The study used the HTBI primer set for a first-round RT-PCR of the TCR CDR3. TCRdb analysed the multiplex PCR reads with MiXCR anew, one entry per CDR3 protein. Found here are 550,000 to 600,000 distinct CDR3 sequences, approximately 16% of them singletons; the top ten hold approximately 20%. With respect to this clonotype: Its antigen is as yet unknown.

The sample taken for sequencing was blood. The TCR comes from a woman younger than 30 with Graves' hyperthyroidism. The genes are TRBV12-3 or TRBV12-4 and TRBJ2-1, with 11 nucleotides matching TRBD1. In DNA form, the CDR3 reads TGTGCCAGAAGAGCAGGACAGGGGGCTAATGAGCAGTTCTTC. It yields the protein CARRAGQGANEQFF.